Listed below are T cell receptor beta chains from one sample, sequenced in a study of blood T cell repertoires in COVID-19. Sequencing used immunoSEQ multiplex PCR; TCRdb keeps in-frame clones, though not all of them. This table holds fewer than 45,000 clones, roughly 80% found once. The sample consisted of peripheral blood. Receptors originate from a man aged 55 to 69 with active COVID-19. The CDR3 runs from the conserved cysteine through the conserved F or W. Fields, in order: V gene, J gene, CDR3 length, D gene, clone size, CDR3 DNA, CDR3 protein. D genes are given only for firm matches. Rows give clone size only sometimes, using once, few, many, or a class for an expanded clone.

v_gene: TRBV12-3/TRBV12-4; j_gene: TRBJ1-1; len: 13; d_gene: TRBD1; abundance: -; CDR3nt: TGTGCCAGCAGTCGGACAGGGAGGGCTGAAGCTTTCTTT; CDR3aa: CASSRTGRAEAFF
v_gene: TRBV11-2; j_gene: TRBJ1-1; len: 15; d_gene: -; abundance: -; CDR3nt: TGTGCCAGCAGCTCCCTGGACGGAGGGTCCACTGAAGCTTTCTTT; CDR3aa: CASSSLDGGSTEAFF
v_gene: TRBV5-1; j_gene: TRBJ2-5; len: 15; d_gene: TRBD2; abundance: -; CDR3nt: TGCGCCAGCAGCTTCGGGGCTAGCGGTCAAGAGACCCAGTACTTC; CDR3aa: CASSFGASGQETQYF
v_gene: TRBV7-9; j_gene: TRBJ1-1; len: 15; d_gene: TRBD1; abundance: once; CDR3nt: TGTGCCAGCAGCGCCCAGGGGGCTATAAACACTGAAGCTTTCTTT; CDR3aa: CASSAQGAINTEAFF
v_gene: TRBV7-6; j_gene: TRBJ2-3; len: 15; d_gene: -; abundance: -; CDR3nt: TGTGCCGCACCGATCGGGTGCCTAGACACAGATACGCAGTATTTT; CDR3aa: CAAPIGCLDTDTQYF
v_gene: TRBV5-4; j_gene: TRBJ2-7; len: 15; d_gene: TRBD1; abundance: -; CDR3nt: TGTGCCAGCTCTAAGCCGGGACAGGGCCCCTACGAGCAGTACTTC; CDR3aa: CASSKPGQGPYEQYF
v_gene: TRBV2; j_gene: TRBJ1-4; len: 14; d_gene: TRBD1; abundance: -; CDR3nt: TGTGCCAGCAGCCCCGGGACAGAGACTGAAAAACTGTTTTTT; CDR3aa: CASSPGTETEKLFF
v_gene: TRBV6-5; j_gene: TRBJ1-1; len: 13; d_gene: -; abundance: -; CDR3nt: TGTGCCAGCAGCTACCCCGGAGGCACTGAAGCTTTCTTT; CDR3aa: CASSYPGGTEAFF
v_gene: TRBV4-3; j_gene: TRBJ2-1; len: 18; d_gene: TRBD2; abundance: -; CDR3nt: TGCGCCAGCAGCCCACGTTTAGCGGGAGGAAGCTCCTACAATGAGCAGTTCTTC; CDR3aa: CASSPRLAGGSSYNEQFF
v_gene: TRBV7-6; j_gene: TRBJ2-1; len: 17; d_gene: -; abundance: -; CDR3nt: TGTGCCAGCAGCTTAGTGGGTTTGGGGGGTTTTGGCAATGAGCAGTTCTTC; CDR3aa: CASSLVGLGGFGNEQFF
v_gene: TRBV9; j_gene: TRBJ1-5; len: 16; d_gene: TRBD1; abundance: -; CDR3nt: TGTGCCAGCAGCGCCTCCGGGACAGGGGGCAATCAGCCCCAGCATTTT; CDR3aa: CASSASGTGGNQPQHF